These 3 T cell receptor beta chains share one sample of origin, sequenced in a study of cytomegalovirus exposure and HLA in healthy donors. PCR amplification relied on 60 Vbeta primers (plus 13 Jbeta primers). Using immunoSEQ multiplex PCR, the repertoire was profiled, and TCRdb retains in-frame clones only, with some absent. The sample holds 150,000 to 250,000 clones, roughly 85% seen once. The sequencing input was PBMCs. These receptors were collected from a woman aged 45-65 years in good health and CMV-seronegative.

This clone has a single count. V is TRBV15 and J is TRBJ1-5, with a weak D call TRBD1 (5 bases). The V gene's germline CDR1 is LNHNV and CDR2 YYDKDF (reference sequence). V was pared by 3 bases and J by 6 bases, with 6 bases between. The CDR3 is 12 residues long. Written as DNA, the CDR3 is TGTGCCACCAGCAGGGGGCCTCAGCCCCAGCATTTT. This sequence encodes CATSRGPQPQHF.

This chain connects TRBV5-1 to TRBJ2-2; no definite D call. With 7 bases removed from V and 1 base from J, the gap between germline ends came to 11 bases. Germline values: CDR1 SGHRS, CDR2 YFSETQ. CDR3 length equals 14 residues. The CDR3 nucleotides are TGCGCCAGCGGATACCAGGTGAACACCGGGGAGCTGTTTTTT. Its protein is CASGYQVNTGELFF.

The rearrangement links TRBV5-1 to TRBJ2-7, with TRBD2 matching 10 bases. CDR1 is SGHRS and CDR2 is YFSETQ in the germline V gene. V lost 0 bases to trimming and J lost 5 bases; unmatched junction nucleotides: 8. The CDR3 extends over 16 amino acids. The CDR3 DNA reads TGCGCCAGCAGCTTGGCCGAAGCGGGAGGGCCCCACGAGCAGTACTTC. This sequence encodes CASSLAEAGGPHEQYF. The full variable domain, rest sourced from reference TRBV5-1 and TRBJ2-7, is KAGVTQTPRYLIKTRGQQVTLSCSPISGHRSVSWYQQTPGQGLQFLFEYFSETQRNKGNFPGRFSGRQFSNSRSEMNVSTLELGDSALYLCASSLAEAGGPHEQYFGPGTRLTVT.